These 12 T cell receptor beta chains share one sample of origin, sequenced in a study of tumor-infiltrating lymphocytes in primary liver carcinoma. Researchers generated TCR beta cDNA from about 450 ng of total RNA, relying on a constant-region primer. Construction of TCR beta libraries relied on three successive nested multiplex PCR rounds employing slightly modified ARM-PCR. Rounds one and two of PCR, each of about 10 cycles, were primed with TRBV1-TRBV30 forward primers and a C-beta reverse primer. Each CDR3 protein gets one entry after TCRdb re-called the multiplex PCR reads with MiXCR. The sample lists under 200,000 distinct CDR3 sequences, 65% occurring once. The blood RNA (from unsorted whole blood) was obtained, and germline DNA was also extracted. Source material: peripheral blood. Receptors were obtained from an older woman with primary liver carcinoma and hepatitis B virus infection.

This clonotype has a count of ten or more. The chain uses TRBV11-3 and TRBJ2-3; D possibly corresponds to TRBD2 (6 bases). The CDR3 totals 17 residues. V shed 2 bases and J shed 1 base, with 16 bases lying between them. Germline V gene data show CDR1 as SGHNT and CDR2 as YENEEA. In DNA form, the CDR3 reads TGTGCCAGCAGCTTACCCGGGACTCGTAAAGGCACAGATACGCAGTATTTT. It specifies CASSLPGTRKGTDTQYF.

Remarks on this clonotype: Given the absence of the conserved phenylalanine or tryptophan at the CDR3 end, a read error is likely. The rearrangement links TRBV29-1 to TRBJ1-2, with 10 positions matching TRBD1. Germline assignment: CDR1 SQVTM and CDR2 ANQGSEA. Germline trimming cut 6 bases from V and 7 bases from J; bases unmatched to any gene: 11. This CDR3 has 14 amino acids. The CDR3 region has the DNA TGCAGCGTCGTGACAGGGGGCGCATCCTCTGGCTACACCCTC. This codes for CSVVTGGASSGYTL.

This clonotype was counted at least ten times. V gene TRBV6-2 or TRBV6-3 combines with J gene TRBJ2-1, with 10 bases matching TRBD2. Germline values: CDR1 MNHEY, CDR2 SVGEGT. The CDR3 covers 15 residues. With 6 bases clipped from V and 5 bases from J, the junction kept 7 bases outside the gene matches. The CDR3 coding sequence is TGTGCCAGCAGAAACAGCGGGAGGGTCCACAATGAGCAGTTCTTC. Protein sequence: CASRNSGRVHNEQFF.

This clonotype was seen more than once but under ten times. A much larger clone lies a single base off, so this may be a read error. The CDR3 spells CTSRGLAGTQYF. CDR3 nucleotides: TGTACCAGCAGAGGACTAGCCGGTACGCAGTATTTT. The gene calls are TRBV12-3 or TRBV12-4 and TRBJ2-3, with 8 bases aligning to TRBD2. This CDR3 is 12 amino acids long.

For this clonotype: This may be a read error, as it is one base from a much larger clone. This chain connects TRBV6-5 to TRBJ1-1, with D possibly matching TRBD1 (6 bases). CDR1 and CDR2 from the germline V gene are MNHEY and SVGAGI. This CDR3 has 14 residues. CDR3: CASSTTTGSTEASF. The CDR3 DNA reads TGTGCCAGCAGTACGACCACAGGGAGCACTGAAGCTTCCTTT.

The chain employs TRBV11-2 and TRBJ1-4; TRBD1 matches at 8 bases. Germline CDR1 reads SGHAT; CDR2 reads FQNNGV. This CDR3 has 15 residues. J gave up 8 bases and V 10 bases, and 15 bases lay outside the gene matches. Here the CDR3 DNA reads TGTGCCAACAGTTGGGGGGACAGGAGGACGGAAAAACTGTTTTTT. This encodes CANSWGDRRTEKLFF.

Concerning this clonotype itself: Its ends do not fully match the called genes, so a read error is possible. The chain has TRBV28 and TRBJ2-3, with D possibly TRBD2 on 5 matching bases. The germline gives CDR1 MDHEN, CDR2 SYDVKM. There are 15 residues in the CDR3. The CDR3 sequence is CANSFEERLTDTQYF. Written as DNA, the CDR3 is TGTGCCAACAGTTTTGAGGAGCGGCTCACGGATACGCAGTATTTT.

In its sample, this clonotype was seen many times. The chain carries TRBV28 and TRBJ2-5; D not resolved. The CDR3 loop spans 15 amino acids. Germline CDR1 MDHEN, CDR2 SYDVKM. The V gene lost 4 bases and the J gene lost 7 bases, with 19 bases spanning the gap. CDR3 nucleotides: TGTGCCAGCAGTTCTTCTTATAGGGCGAAGGGGACCCAGTACTTC. Protein product: CASSSSYRAKGTQYF.

A note on this clonotype: It may be a read error: a sequence one base away is much more abundant. The chain is built from TRBV12-3 or TRBV12-4 and TRBJ2-2; D remains ambiguous. The CDR3 is 17 residues long. The germline V and J ends were trimmed by 7 bases and 3 bases, with 21 bases remaining between them. The CDR3 reads CASTPYGRGSDTGELFF. Here the CDR3 DNA reads TGTGCCAGCACTCCCTACGGACGAGGCTCGGACACCGGGGAGCTGTTTTTT.

Note on this clonotype: The junction departs from germline at one end; a sequencing error may be responsible. This chain connects TRBV29-1 to TRBJ1-6; D is possibly TRBD1 (5 bases). CDR3 length: 15 amino acids. Germline lookup yields CDR1 SQVTM and CDR2 ANQGSEA. The CDR3 DNA sequence: TGCAGCATTGCAGTAGGGGCGTCAAATAATTCATCCCTCCGCTTT. This gives the protein CSIAVGASNNSSLRF.

As to this clonotype: Its ends do not fully match the called genes, so a read error is possible. CDR3 region: CASSPPGDYEAFF. CDR3 coding DNA: TGTGCTAGCAGCCCCCCGGGGGACTATGAAGCTTTCTTT. The chain couples TRBV6-6 to TRBJ1-1, with D possibly matching TRBD1 (5 bases). Per germline, CDR1 MNHNY and CDR2 SVGAGI (reference sequence). This CDR3 region has 13 residues.

The chain has TRBV11-2 and TRBJ2-5, with 12 bases that match TRBD2. J was trimmed by 7 bases and V by 3 bases; bases with no gene match: 12. The CDR3 extends over 17 amino acids. Germline CDR1 and CDR2: SGHAT and FQNNGV. DNA for the CDR3: TGTGCCAGCAGCTTGGGACTAGCGGGTCGAAACCACGGGACCCAGTACTTC. This translates into CASSLGLAGRNHGTQYF.